This section outlines one T cell receptor (beta chain) sequence together with its context. This clone appeared a single time. No cognate antigen has been identified for it. No base qualities exist here, and no much larger clone lies one base off it. CDR1 MNHEY and CDR2 SVGAGI were looked up in the germline V gene. Taken from cysteine to phenylalanine, the CDR3 has 14 residues. Of the read, only the CDR3 DNA is kept; its 42 bases are in frame from base 1. Cut back by 9 bases and 0 bases, the V and J ends lie 12 bases apart. This sample was included in a study of OX40 agonist ivuxolimab in advanced cancers. Notes on the research overall: Ivuxolimab, which targeted the costimulatory receptor OX40 (CD134), was an agonistic, fully human IgG2 monoclonal antibody. Patients were allowed to have had prior anti-PD-1, anti-PD-L1 or anti-CTLA-4 therapy, and 30% to 50% of the dose-escalation patients had previously received checkpoint inhibitors. Intravenous ivuxolimab was administered to patients every 2 weeks at six dose levels: 0.01, 0.1, 0.3, 1.5, 3 and 10 mg/kg. A male proportion of roughly 80% and a mean age of approximately 62 years, ranging from about 20 to 80, were recorded for the dose-escalation cohort. Of the 50 to 55 patients in dose escalation, around 19 had hepatocellular carcinoma, about 15 had melanoma, 9 had renal cell carcinoma and 9 had head and neck cancer. The paper covers the monotherapy dose-escalation part of the phase I ivuxolimab trial, which included N ≈ 50 patients. The point of sequencing TCRbeta in the periphery was to test whether ivuxolimab changed TCR sequence diversity and drove clonal T-cell expansion. Three dose-escalation patients achieved partial responses, one with hepatocellular carcinoma and two with cutaneous melanoma. Broader findings and caveats from the paper: In partial responders in the 0.1-3.0 mg/kg groups, normalized peripheral clonal expansion was found to be among the lowest, especially among CD8+ T cells. After ivuxolimab, CD8+ T cells had more expanded clones than CD4+ T cells on average. At doses from 0.1 to 3.0 mg/kg, clonal expansion was seen in both CD4+ and CD8+ blood T cells between baseline and week 6. The antigen specificity of the peripheral T cells that underwent clonal expansion was not determined. Low levels of normalized T-cell clonal expansion were also shown by some nonresponding patients.

Patients with autoimmune disease history or receiving systemic immunosuppression were excluded from the trial. Peripheral blood for TCR sequencing was collected from all dose cohorts at baseline, on cycle 4 day 1, and on cycle 7 day 1. The samples were taken from a phase I, first-in-human, multicenter, open-label dose-escalation trial of ivuxolimab. Adults with locally advanced or metastatic melanoma, renal cell, hepatocellular, or head and neck squamous cell carcinoma were enrolled in the trial. Before TCR sequencing, CD4+ T cells and CD8+ T cells from peripheral blood were sorted into separate populations. Genomic DNA was extracted from sorted cells for sequencing of the TCRbeta CDR3 region. TCRbeta CDR3 regions were sequenced using the immunoSEQ Assay. TCRdb's version of the immuneACCESS table is confined to in-frame rearrangements and falls short of the full clone set. An unresolved V gene accounts for under half of the shortfall where checked; the remainder is of unknown origin. The sample yields 70,000 to 95,000 clones; 65% to 85% were counted once. Of the sample, about 0.71% is held by the ten largest clones.

This TCR was sampled from an adult with an advanced solid tumor such as melanoma, head and neck, liver or kidney cancer. The sample in question was CD4+ or CD8+ T cells sorted from blood, obtained in a trial of the OX40 agonist ivuxolimab. The rearranged segments are TRBV6-5 and TRBJ2-1; confidence is insufficient to name the D gene. The base sequence is TGTGCCAGTTCCGGCCAGAGCTCCTACAATGAGCAGTTCTTC. Its protein is CASSGQSSYNEQFF.